Listed below are T cell receptor beta chains from one sample, sequenced in a study of cytomegalovirus exposure and HLA in healthy donors. Generated by immunoSEQ multiplex PCR, the TCRdb table keeps only in-frame clones and is missing some. Of about 120,000 clones listed, approximately 72% are singletons. Material: PBMCs. The receptor source for this set is a man in his 60s in good health and CMV-seropositive. The CDR3 runs from the conserved cysteine through the conserved F or W. Each record gives: clone size, J gene, D gene, V gene, CDR3 protein, CDR3 DNA. A D gene is named only where the DNA matches it firmly. Some rows mark clone size as missing; the rest say once, few, many or name a class of expanded clone.

>NA|TRBJ2-7|TRBD2|TRBV6-1
CASSEASGSYEQYF
TGTGCCAGCAGTGAGGCTAGCGGGTCCTACGAGCAGTACTTC
>NA|TRBJ1-2|TRBD1|TRBV7-9
CASSLETGTNGYTF
TGTGCCAGCAGCTTGGAGACAGGGACGAATGGCTACACCTTC
>once|TRBJ1-3|NA|TRBV12-1
CASSFYPSTIYF
TGTGCCAGCAGCTTTTACCCGAGCACCATATATTTT
>NA|TRBJ1-2|NA|TRBV19
CASSIRGANYGYTF
TGTGCCAGTAGTATACGAGGCGCGAACTATGGCTACACCTTC
>NA|TRBJ1-1|TRBD1|TRBV29-1
CSVYRGPDPEAFF
TGCAGCGTTTACAGGGGTCCGGACCCTGAAGCTTTCTTT
>many|TRBJ1-2|TRBD1|TRBV28
CASSSSATGVNYGYTF
TGTGCCAGCAGTTCATCGGCGACAGGGGTAAACTATGGCTACACCTTC
>once|TRBJ1-1|NA|TRBV5-1
CASSFGYYTEAFF
TGCGCCAGCAGCTTCGGTTATTACACTGAAGCTTTCTTT
>once|TRBJ2-3|NA|TRBV19
CASSKRGTDTQYF
TGTGCCAGTAGTAAAAGGGGTACAGATACGCAGTATTTT
>once|TRBJ1-2|TRBD1|TRBV6-1
CATRDSANYGYTF
TGTGCCACCCGGGACAGCGCTAACTATGGCTACACCTTC
>NA|TRBJ2-7|TRBD2|TRBV7-6
CASSLAPAGSSYEQYF
TGTGCCAGCAGCTTAGCCCCAGCGGGGAGCTCCTACGAGCAGTACTTC
>NA|TRBJ1-1|NA|TRBV21-1
CASSGPTGDTEAFF
TGTGCCAGCAGCGGACCTACAGGGGACACTGAAGCTTTCTTT
>few|TRBJ1-2|NA|TRBV15
CATSRAPGHRLITNYGYTF
TGTGCCACCAGCAGAGCACCGGGACACCGGCTAATTACTAACTATGGCTACACCTTC
>few|TRBJ1-5|TRBD1|TRBV4-2
CASSQQGADQPQHF
TGTGCCAGCAGCCAGCAGGGGGCGGATCAGCCCCAGCATTTT
>NA|TRBJ2-7|TRBD1|TRBV18
CASSSGQGGSYEQYF
TGTGCCAGCTCGTCGGGACAGGGTGGCTCCTACGAGCAGTACTTC
>once|TRBJ2-7|NA|TRBV30
CAWSRSGDYEQYF
TGTGCCTGGAGCAGGTCAGGTGACTACGAGCAGTACTTC
>NA|TRBJ2-7|TRBD2|TRBV28
CASSPGGGFSYEQYF
TGTGCCAGCAGCCCTGGCGGGGGTTTCTCCTACGAGCAGTACTTC
>once|TRBJ2-5|NA|TRBV9
CASSQGRLETQYF
TGTGCCAGCAGTCAAGGGAGGTTAGAGACCCAGTACTTC
>NA|TRBJ2-7|NA|TRBV13
CASSKVDSPYEQYF
TGTGCCAGCAGTAAGGTGGACAGTCCCTACGAGCAGTACTTC
>NA|TRBJ1-6|NA|TRBV15
CATSRDRGGLGPLHF
TGTGCCACCAGCAGAGATCGGGGGGGTTTGGGTCCCCTCCACTTT
>NA|TRBJ1-1|TRBD1|TRBV5-1
CASSFFSGTGALNTEAFF
TGCGCCAGCAGCTTTTTTTCCGGGACAGGGGCCCTGAACACTGAAGCTTTCTTT
>NA|TRBJ2-5|TRBD2|TRBV28
CASSLMAGEQYF
TGTGCCAGCAGTTTAATGGCGGGGGAGCAGTACTTC
>few|TRBJ1-2|NA|TRBV2
CASSESLRGRGYGYTF
TGTGCCAGCAGTGAATCCCTAAGGGGGAGGGGCTATGGCTACACCTTC
>NA|TRBJ1-5|TRBD1|TRBV5-5
CASSGWTGGSNQPQHF
TGTGCCAGCAGCGGGTGGACAGGTGGCAGCAATCAGCCCCAGCATTTT
>NA|TRBJ2-1|NA|TRBV19
CASNNGVGGQFF
TGTGCCAGTAATAACGGGGTGGGGGGGCAGTTCTTC
>NA|TRBJ1-2|TRBD1|TRBV5-8
CASSSRQGGLYGYTF
TGTGCCAGCAGCTCCCGACAGGGCGGTCTCTATGGCTACACCTTC
>few|TRBJ2-1|NA|TRBV6-6
CASSPQEETYNEQFF
TGTGCCAGCAGCCCCCAGGAGGAGACATACAATGAGCAGTTCTTC
>once|TRBJ2-2|NA|TRBV23-1
CASTPVWGANTGELFF
TGCGCTAGCACTCCGGTATGGGGCGCGAACACCGGGGAGCTGTTTTTT
>once|TRBJ2-1|TRBD2|TRBV7-3
CASSLTFSGIVNEQFF
TGTGCCAGCAGCTTAACATTTAGCGGGATAGTCAATGAGCAGTTCTTC
>NA|TRBJ2-3|NA|TRBV27
CASSLGVPRTQYF
TGTGCCAGCAGTTTAGGCGTCCCGCGGACGCAGTATTTT
>NA|TRBJ1-1|NA|TRBV18
CASSPGQMNTEAFF
TGTGCCAGCTCACCCGGACAGATGAACACTGAAGCTTTCTTT
>NA|TRBJ2-3|TRBD2|TRBV4-1
CASSQARGLAADTQYF
TGCGCCAGCAGCCAGGCCCGAGGACTAGCAGCAGATACGCAGTATTTT
>NA|TRBJ2-7|NA|TRBV30
CAWSVAGYSYEQYF
TGTGCCTGGAGTGTAGCAGGGTACTCCTACGAGCAGTACTTC
>NA|TRBJ2-3|TRBD2|TRBV2
CASSEGSGGQGDTQYF
TGTGCCAGCAGTGAGGGGAGCGGGGGGCAGGGAGATACGCAGTATTTT
>few|TRBJ1-2|TRBD1|TRBV6-6
CASSYSTGAGGYTF
TGTGCCAGCAGTTACTCGACAGGGGCTGGCGGCTACACCTTC
>NA|TRBJ2-5|TRBD2|TRBV7-9
CASSPSGGSGETQYF
TGTGCCAGCAGCCCAAGCGGGGGTTCTGGGGAGACCCAGTACTTC
>NA|TRBJ2-3|TRBD2|TRBV11-3
CASSLFAGGGTDTQYF
TGTGCCAGCAGCTTATTTGCGGGAGGTGGGACAGATACGCAGTATTTT